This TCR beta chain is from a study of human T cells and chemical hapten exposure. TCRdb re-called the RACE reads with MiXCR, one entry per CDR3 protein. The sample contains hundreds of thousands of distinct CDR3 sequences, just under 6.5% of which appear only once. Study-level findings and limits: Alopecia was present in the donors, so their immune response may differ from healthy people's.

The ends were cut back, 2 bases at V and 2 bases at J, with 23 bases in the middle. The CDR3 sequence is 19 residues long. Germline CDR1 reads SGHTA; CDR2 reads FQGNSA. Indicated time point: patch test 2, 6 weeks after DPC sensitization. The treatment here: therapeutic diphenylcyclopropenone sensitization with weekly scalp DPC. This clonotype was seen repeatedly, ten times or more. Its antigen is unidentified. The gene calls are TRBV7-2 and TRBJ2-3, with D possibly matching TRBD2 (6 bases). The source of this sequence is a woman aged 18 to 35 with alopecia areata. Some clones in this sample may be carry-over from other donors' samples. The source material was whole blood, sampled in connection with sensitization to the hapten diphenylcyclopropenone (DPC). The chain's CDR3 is CASSLRFQSIGTATDTQYF. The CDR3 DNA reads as TGTGCCAGCAGCTTAAGATTCCAATCTATTGGGACTGCCACAGATACGCAGTATTTT.